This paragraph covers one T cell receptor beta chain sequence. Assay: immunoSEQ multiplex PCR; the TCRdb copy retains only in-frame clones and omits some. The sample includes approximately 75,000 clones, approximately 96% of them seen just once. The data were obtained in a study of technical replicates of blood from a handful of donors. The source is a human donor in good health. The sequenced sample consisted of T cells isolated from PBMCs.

CDR3 sequence reads: CASSQGFTEAFF. In DNA form, the CDR3 reads TGTGCCAGCAGCCAGGGCTTCACTGAAGCTTTCTTT. The chain employs TRBV14 and TRBJ1-1, with D hard to call. From germline, CDR1 is SGHDN and CDR2 FVKESK. The CDR3 sequence is 12 residues long. Trimming left V 3 bases short and J 4 bases short, with 6 bases between.